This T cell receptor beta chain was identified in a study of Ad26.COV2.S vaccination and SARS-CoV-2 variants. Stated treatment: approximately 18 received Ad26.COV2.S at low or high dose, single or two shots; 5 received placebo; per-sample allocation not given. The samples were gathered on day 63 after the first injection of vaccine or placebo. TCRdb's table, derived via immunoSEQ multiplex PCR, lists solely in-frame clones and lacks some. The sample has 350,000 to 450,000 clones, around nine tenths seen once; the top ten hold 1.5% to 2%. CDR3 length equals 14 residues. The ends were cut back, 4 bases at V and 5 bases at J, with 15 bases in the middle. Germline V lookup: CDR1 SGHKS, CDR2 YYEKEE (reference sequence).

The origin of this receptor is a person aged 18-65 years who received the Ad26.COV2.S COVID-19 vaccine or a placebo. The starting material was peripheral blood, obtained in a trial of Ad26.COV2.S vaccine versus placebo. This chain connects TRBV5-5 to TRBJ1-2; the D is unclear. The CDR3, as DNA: TGTGCCAGCAGCGCCTGGCCGGGAGAGTATGGCTACACCTTC. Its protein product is CASSAWPGEYGYTF.